This is a list of T cell receptor beta chains from one sample in a study of CD8 T cells in Susac syndrome. TCRdb fed the immunoSEQ multiplex PCR reads into MiXCR, producing one record per CDR3 protein. The table shows about 200,000 distinct CDR3 sequences, with 85% to 95% occurring only once. Sequenced sample: CD4+ T cells from PBMCs. Receptor source: a human donor in good health. Both conserved end residues are part of each CDR3. A D gene is named only where the DNA matches it firmly. Clone size appears in some rows only: once, few, many, or a class for an expanded clone.

V	J	D	size	CDR3	DNA
TRBV7-2	TRBJ2-2	.	.	CASSSNANTGELFF	TGTGCCAGCAGCTCTAACGCGAACACCGGGGAGCTGTTTTTT
TRBV12-3/TRBV12-4	TRBJ2-5	TRBD1	once	CASSSPGQGFETQYF	TGTGCCAGCAGTAGCCCGGGACAGGGATTTGAGACCCAGTACTTC
TRBV4-3	TRBJ1-2	TRBD1	.	CASSQDLGAGQLFYTF	TGCGCCAGCAGCCAAGATCTCGGTGCGGGACAGCTCTTCTACACCTTC
TRBV6-5	TRBJ2-3	TRBD2	.	CASSSPRLAVGPGHYTQYF	TGTGCCAGCAGTTCCCCTCGACTAGCGGTGGGCCCCGGGCATTATACGCAGTATTTT
TRBV27	TRBJ2-1	TRBD2	.	CASSLGPGVLGTSGLKEQFF	TGTGCCAGCAGTTTGGGGCCCGGTGTACTAGGGACTAGCGGGTTAAAAGAGCAGTTCTTC
TRBV7-3	TRBJ2-5	TRBD1	.	CASSLNPGGTGETQYF	TGTGCCAGCAGCTTAAACCCAGGGGGAACAGGAGAGACCCAGTACTTC
TRBV23-1	TRBJ2-3	TRBD2	.	CASSPSTSGTSTDTQYF	TGCGCCAGCAGTCCTTCGACTAGCGGAACTAGCACAGATACGCAGTATTTT
TRBV6-5	TRBJ2-2	TRBD2	.	CASSYPGTSGSTGELFF	TGTGCCAGCAGTTATCCCGGGACTAGCGGGAGCACCGGGGAGCTGTTTTTT
TRBV2	TRBJ2-7	.	.	CASSLDSLQYF	TGTGCCAGCAGTTTGGACAGTTTGCAGTACTTC
TRBV20-1	TRBJ2-1	.	.	CSADGSREQFF	TGCAGTGCTGACGGGAGCCGGGAGCAGTTCTTC
TRBV29-1	TRBJ2-1	TRBD2	.	CSVPNPLAGGLNEQFF	TGCAGCGTTCCGAACCCACTAGCGGGAGGGCTCAATGAGCAGTTCTTC
TRBV9	TRBJ2-3	TRBD2	once	CASSPRLARETDTQYF	TGTGCCAGCAGCCCCCGACTAGCGCGTGAGACAGATACGCAGTATTTT
TRBV2	TRBJ2-7	.	.	CASRPEWGSYEQYF	TGTGCCAGCAGACCCGAGTGGGGTTCCTACGAGCAGTACTTC
TRBV29-1	TRBJ1-2	.	once	CSGVQGHGYGYTF	TGCAGCGGTGTGCAGGGGCACGGCTATGGCTACACCTTC
TRBV7-2	TRBJ2-6	.	.	CASSPESTGANVLTF	TGTGCCAGCAGCCCCGAATCCACTGGGGCCAACGTCCTGACTTTC
TRBV7-9	TRBJ2-5	.	.	CASSWRDIQETQYF	TGTGCCAGCAGCTGGAGGGACATTCAAGAGACCCAGTACTTC
TRBV6-2/TRBV6-3	TRBJ1-4	.	.	CASSFEGQGVEKLFF	TGTGCCAGCAGTTTCGAGGGACAAGGAGTCGAAAAACTGTTTTTT
TRBV14	TRBJ2-1	.	.	CASSRESSYNEQFF	TGTGCCAGCAGCCGGGAAAGCTCCTACAATGAGCAGTTCTTC
TRBV10-3	TRBJ2-1	TRBD1	once	CAIRTGQGMHEQFF	TGTGCCATCAGGACGGGACAGGGAATGCATGAGCAGTTCTTC
TRBV7-9	TRBJ2-3	TRBD2	.	CASSLDTAGTDTQYF	TGTGCCAGCAGCTTGGATACAGCGGGGACAGATACGCAGTATTTT
TRBV3-1	TRBJ2-6	.	.	CASSQGSTANVLTF	TGTGCCAGCAGCCAAGGGTCCACGGCCAACGTCCTGACTTTC
TRBV3-1	TRBJ2-7	.	.	CASSLLNEQYF	TGTGCCAGCAGCCTTCTGAACGAGCAGTACTTC
TRBV29-1	TRBJ1-5	.	.	CSVEAGLGKPQHF	TGCAGCGTTGAGGCGGGGCTGGGAAAGCCCCAGCATTTT
TRBV9	TRBJ2-1	TRBD2	.	CASSSSSGSYNEQFF	TGTGCCAGCAGCAGCTCTAGCGGTTCCTACAATGAGCAGTTCTTC
TRBV18	TRBJ2-5	.	.	CASSPPRGGLETQYF	TGTGCCAGCTCACCCCCCAGGGGTGGACTTGAGACCCAGTACTTC
TRBV5-1	TRBJ1-2	.	.	CASSVEAATYGYTF	TGCGCCAGCAGCGTCGAGGCAGCCACCTATGGCTACACCTTC
TRBV12-3/TRBV12-4	TRBJ2-7	.	.	CASSLALTVGAYF	TGTGCCAGCAGTTTAGCCTTGACTGTCGGCGCGTACTTC
TRBV5-6	TRBJ2-1	TRBD2	.	CASSRTSGVYNEQFF	TGTGCCAGCAGCCGGACTAGCGGGGTCTACAATGAGCAGTTCTTC
TRBV4-2	TRBJ1-5	.	.	CASSQDRGTNQPQHF	TGTGCCAGCAGCCAAGACAGGGGTACCAATCAGCCCCAGCATTTT
TRBV3-1	TRBJ2-7	.	.	CASSQAAAPSTYEQYF	TGTGCCAGCAGCCAAGCGGCCGCGCCTTCAACCTACGAGCAGTACTTC
TRBV29-1	TRBJ2-3	TRBD2	.	CSVGAGGRTDTQYF	TGCAGCGTTGGGGCGGGAGGGCGCACAGATACGCAGTATTTT
TRBV12-3/TRBV12-4	TRBJ2-5	.	.	CASSLDRKGKETQYF	TGTGCCAGCAGTCTTGATCGGAAGGGGAAAGAGACCCAGTACTTC
TRBV6-5	TRBJ1-1	TRBD1	.	CASSYSIQGANTEAFF	TGTGCCAGCAGTTACTCGATTCAGGGGGCTAACACTGAAGCTTTCTTT
TRBV24-1	TRBJ2-5	TRBD2	.	CATSDRPGTSGRKETQYF	TGTGCCACCAGTGATCGTCCCGGGACTAGCGGGAGGAAAGAGACCCAGTACTTC
TRBV4-1	TRBJ1-4	TRBD1	.	CASSPEVLRGQGKLFF	TGCGCCAGCAGCCCCGAGGTCCTCAGGGGGCAAGGAAAACTGTTTTTT
TRBV29-1	TRBJ2-3	.	.	CSVGQGGRGTDTQYF	TGCAGCGTTGGGCAGGGGGGACGGGGCACAGATACGCAGTATTTT
TRBV10-3	TRBJ2-4	.	.	CAISRGEVAKNIQYF	TGTGCCATCAGTAGAGGGGAAGTAGCCAAAAACATTCAGTACTTC
TRBV19	TRBJ2-1	TRBD2	.	CATVGTGTSVRAEQFF	TGTGCCACAGTTGGTACGGGGACTAGCGTTCGGGCGGAGCAGTTCTTC
TRBV2	TRBJ2-2	.	.	CASSERSTGELFF	TGTGCCAGCAGTGAACGATCGACCGGGGAGCTGTTTTTT
TRBV29-1	TRBJ2-7	TRBD2	.	CSVPRGGFDGEQYF	TGCAGCGTTCCGAGGGGAGGGTTCGACGGCGAGCAGTACTTC
TRBV30	TRBJ2-1	.	.	CAWGAGFSYNEQFF	TGTGCCTGGGGGGCGGGGTTCTCCTACAATGAGCAGTTCTTC
TRBV2	TRBJ2-6	.	.	CASSEEVANVLTF	TGTGCCAGCAGTGAAGAGGTAGCCAACGTCCTGACTTTC
TRBV25-1	TRBJ2-1	.	.	CASSDPDSGEQFF	TGTGCCAGCAGTGATCCCGACAGTGGCGAGCAGTTCTTC
TRBV7-9	TRBJ2-4	.	.	CASETVQIAKNIQYF	TGTGCCAGCGAGACAGTCCAGATAGCCAAAAACATTCAGTACTTC
TRBV12-3/TRBV12-4	TRBJ2-3	.	.	CASSSRDIPTDTQYF	TGTGCCAGCAGTTCGCGGGATATTCCGACAGATACGCAGTATTTT
TRBV27	TRBJ2-7	TRBD1	.	CASSARDRGFGKQYF	TGTGCCAGCAGTGCCCGGGACAGGGGTTTTGGTAAGCAGTACTTC
TRBV23-1	TRBJ2-5	TRBD1	.	CASSHDRDQETQYF	TGCGCCAGCAGTCACGACAGGGACCAAGAGACCCAGTACTTC
TRBV28	TRBJ2-7	.	.	CASSNPPPGLLTDQYF	TGTGCCAGCAGTAATCCACCCCCGGGCCTGTTAACGGACCAGTACTTC
TRBV12-3/TRBV12-4	TRBJ2-3	.	.	CASSSPGGTDTQYF	TGTGCCAGCAGCAGCCCAGGGGGGACAGATACGCAGTATTTT
TRBV20-1	TRBJ1-2	.	.	CSAPPYSGGYTF	TGCAGTGCCCCTCCCTACTCGGGTGGCTACACCTTC
TRBV3-1	TRBJ2-5	TRBD2	few	CASSPLAGRETQYF	TGTGCCAGCAGTCCACTAGCGGGACGGGAGACCCAGTACTTC
TRBV23-1	TRBJ2-5	.	.	CASSPQLPQETQYF	TGCGCCAGCAGTCCACAGCTCCCACAAGAGACCCAGTACTTC
TRBV15	TRBJ2-3	.	.	CATSGHQGRTDTQYF	TGTGCCACCAGCGGACACCAGGGGCGCACAGATACGCAGTATTTT
TRBV5-1	TRBJ2-3	TRBD2	.	CASSSDLAGGTQYF	TGCGCCAGCAGCTCGGATCTAGCGGGGGGTACGCAGTATTTT
TRBV20-1	TRBJ1-1	.	.	CSASGRENTEAFF	TGCAGTGCTAGCGGACGGGAGAACACTGAAGCTTTCTTT
TRBV5-1	TRBJ1-5	.	few	CASSFGGDQPQHF	TGTGCCAGCAGCTTCGGCGGCGATCAGCCCCAGCATTTT
TRBV7-3	TRBJ2-5	TRBD2	.	CASSASGSETQYF	TGTGCCAGCAGCGCTAGCGGGTCGGAGACCCAGTACTTC
TRBV29-1	TRBJ1-1	TRBD1	.	CSVERGRGGTEAFF	TGCAGCGTTGAGAGGGGGCGTGGAGGAACTGAAGCTTTCTTT
TRBV6-5	TRBJ1-1	TRBD1	.	CASRGQGVNTEAFF	TGTGCCAGCAGAGGACAGGGGGTGAACACTGAAGCTTTCTTT
TRBV12-5	TRBJ2-3	.	.	CALGSADTQYF	TGTGCTCTTGGGAGCGCAGATACGCAGTATTTT